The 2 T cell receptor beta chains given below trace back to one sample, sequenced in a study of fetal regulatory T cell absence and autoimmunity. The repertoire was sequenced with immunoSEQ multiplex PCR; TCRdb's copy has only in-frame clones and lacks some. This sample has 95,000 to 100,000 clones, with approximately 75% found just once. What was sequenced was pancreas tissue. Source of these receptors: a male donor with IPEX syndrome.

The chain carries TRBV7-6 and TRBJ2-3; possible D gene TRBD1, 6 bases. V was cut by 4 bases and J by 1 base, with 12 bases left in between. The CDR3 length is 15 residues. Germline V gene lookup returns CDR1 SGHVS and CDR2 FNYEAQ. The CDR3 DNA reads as TGTGCCAGCAGCTCAACCCGACAGGGCACAGATACGCAGTATTTT. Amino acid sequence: CASSSTRQGTDTQYF.

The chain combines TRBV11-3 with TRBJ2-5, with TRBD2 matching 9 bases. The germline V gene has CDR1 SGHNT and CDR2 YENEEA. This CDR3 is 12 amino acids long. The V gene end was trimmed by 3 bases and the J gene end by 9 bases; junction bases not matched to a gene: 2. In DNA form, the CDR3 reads TGTGCCAGCAGCTTGCGGGGGGGGTCCCAGTACTTC. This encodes CASSLRGGSQYF.